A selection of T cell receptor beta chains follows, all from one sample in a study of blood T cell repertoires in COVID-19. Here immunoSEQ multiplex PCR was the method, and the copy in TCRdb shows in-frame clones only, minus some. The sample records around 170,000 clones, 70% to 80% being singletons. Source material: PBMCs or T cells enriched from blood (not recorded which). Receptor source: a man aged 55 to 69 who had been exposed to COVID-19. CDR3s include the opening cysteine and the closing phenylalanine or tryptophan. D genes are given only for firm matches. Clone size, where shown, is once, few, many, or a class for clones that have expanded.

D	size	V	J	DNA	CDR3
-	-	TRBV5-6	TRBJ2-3	TGTGCCAGCAGCTTGGTCAGGGTAGATACGCAGTATTTT	CASSLVRVDTQYF
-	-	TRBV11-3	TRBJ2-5	TGTGCCAGCAGCTCTGGGGGGGCGCGGGAGACCCAGTACTTC	CASSSGGARETQYF
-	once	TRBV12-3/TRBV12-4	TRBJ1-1	TGTGCCAGCAGCGGGAGCCTGAACACTGAAGCTTTCTTT	CASSGSLNTEAFF
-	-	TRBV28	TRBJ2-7	TGTGCCAGCAGTCCCCAGGGCTACCGGTATTACGAGCAGTACTTC	CASSPQGYRYYEQYF
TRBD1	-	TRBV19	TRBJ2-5	TGTGCCAGTAGTATACAGGGGGCTGGAGAGACCCAGTACTTC	CASSIQGAGETQYF
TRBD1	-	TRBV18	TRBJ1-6	TGTGCCAGCTCACCACAAGGGGGCGATTCACCCCTCCACTTT	CASSPQGGDSPLHF
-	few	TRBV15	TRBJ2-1	TGTGCCACCAGCAGAGACAGGGGCGGAAGGGAGCAGTTCTTC	CATSRDRGGREQFF
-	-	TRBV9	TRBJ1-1	TGTGCCAGCAGCGTAGAAGCGGGTACGAACACTGAAGCTTTCTTT	CASSVEAGTNTEAFF
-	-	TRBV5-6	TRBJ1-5	TGTGCCAGCAGCTTGGTTGCGGGTACCGGAGGCAATCAGCCCCAGCATTTT	CASSLVAGTGGNQPQHF
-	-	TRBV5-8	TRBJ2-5	TGTGCCAGCAGCCGGGACATAGAAGAGACCCAGTACTTC	CASSRDIEETQYF
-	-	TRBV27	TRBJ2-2	TGTGCCAGCACCCTCCAGGGGAGGGTGAACACCGGGGAGCTGTTTTTT	CASTLQGRVNTGELFF
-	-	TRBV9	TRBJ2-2	TGTGCCAGCAGCGTAGATGCAGCGAACACCGGGGAGCTGTTTTTT	CASSVDAANTGELFF
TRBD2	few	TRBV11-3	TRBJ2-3	TGTGCCAGCAGCCCCCCTGCGGGAGGCCGCACAGATACGCAGTATTTT	CASSPPAGGRTDTQYF
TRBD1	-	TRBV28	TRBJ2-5	TGTGCCAGCAGCCCCCCGACAGGGGTGTGGGAGACCCAGTACTTC	CASSPPTGVWETQYF